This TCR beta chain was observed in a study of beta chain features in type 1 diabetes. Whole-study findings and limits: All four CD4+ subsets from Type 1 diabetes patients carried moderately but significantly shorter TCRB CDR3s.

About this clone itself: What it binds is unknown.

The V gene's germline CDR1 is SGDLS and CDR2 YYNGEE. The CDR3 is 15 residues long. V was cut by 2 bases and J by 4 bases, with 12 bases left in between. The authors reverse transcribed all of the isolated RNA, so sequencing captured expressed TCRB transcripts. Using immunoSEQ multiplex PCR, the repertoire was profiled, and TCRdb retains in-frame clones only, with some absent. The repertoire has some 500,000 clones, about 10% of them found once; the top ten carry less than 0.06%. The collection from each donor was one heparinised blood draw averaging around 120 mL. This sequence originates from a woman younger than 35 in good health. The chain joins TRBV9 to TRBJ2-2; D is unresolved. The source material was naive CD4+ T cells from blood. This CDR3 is CASSVRISGTGELFF. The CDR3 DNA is TGTGCCAGCAGCGTGCGGATTTCAGGCACCGGGGAGCTGTTTTTT.